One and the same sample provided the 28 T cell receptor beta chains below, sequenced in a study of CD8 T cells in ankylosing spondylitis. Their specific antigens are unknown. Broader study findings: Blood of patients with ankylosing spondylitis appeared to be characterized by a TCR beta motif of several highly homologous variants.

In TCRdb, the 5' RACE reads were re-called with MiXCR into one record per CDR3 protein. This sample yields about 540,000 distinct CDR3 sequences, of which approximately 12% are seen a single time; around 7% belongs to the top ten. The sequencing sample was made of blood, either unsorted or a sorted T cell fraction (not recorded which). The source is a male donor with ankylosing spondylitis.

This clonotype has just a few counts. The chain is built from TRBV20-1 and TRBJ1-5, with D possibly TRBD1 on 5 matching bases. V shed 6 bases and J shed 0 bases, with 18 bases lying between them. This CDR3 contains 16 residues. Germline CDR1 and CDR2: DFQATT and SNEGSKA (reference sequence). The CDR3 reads CSAVGLRDFSNQPQHF. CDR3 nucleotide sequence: TGCAGTGCCGTGGGGCTAAGAGACTTTAGCAATCAGCCCCAGCATTTT.

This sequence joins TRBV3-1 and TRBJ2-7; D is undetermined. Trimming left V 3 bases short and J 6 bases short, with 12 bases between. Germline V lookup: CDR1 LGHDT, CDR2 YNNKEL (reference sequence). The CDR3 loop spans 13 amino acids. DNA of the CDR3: TGTGCCAGCAGCCAGATGGGGTTTTTCGAGCAGTACTTC. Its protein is CASSQMGFFEQYF.

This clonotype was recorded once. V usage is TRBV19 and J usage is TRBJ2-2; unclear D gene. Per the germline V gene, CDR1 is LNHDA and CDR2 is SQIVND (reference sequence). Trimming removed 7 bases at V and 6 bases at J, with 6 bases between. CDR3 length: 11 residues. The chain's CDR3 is CASTAAGELFF. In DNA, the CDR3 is TGTGCCAGTACCGCAGCCGGGGAGCTGTTTTTT.

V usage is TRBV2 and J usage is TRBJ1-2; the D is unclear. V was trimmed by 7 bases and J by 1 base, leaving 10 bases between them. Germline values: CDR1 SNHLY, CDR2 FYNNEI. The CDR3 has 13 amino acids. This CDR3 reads CASTATLNYGYTF. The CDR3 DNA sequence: TGTGCCAGCACCGCGACACTTAACTATGGCTACACCTTC.

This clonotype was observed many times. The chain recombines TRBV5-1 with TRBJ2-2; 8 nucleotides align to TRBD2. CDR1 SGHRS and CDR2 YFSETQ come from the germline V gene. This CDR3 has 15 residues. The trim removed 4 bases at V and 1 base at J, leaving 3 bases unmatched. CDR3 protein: CASSQLAENTGELFF. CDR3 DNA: TGCGCCAGCAGCCAACTAGCGGAGAACACCGGGGAGCTGTTTTTT. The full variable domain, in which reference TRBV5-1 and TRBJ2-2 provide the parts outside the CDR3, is KAGVTQTPRYLIKTRGQQVTLSCSPISGHRSVSWYQQTPGQGLQFLFEYFSETQRNKGNFPGRFSGRQFSNSRSEMNVSTLELGDSALYLCASSQLAENTGELFFGEGSRLTVL.

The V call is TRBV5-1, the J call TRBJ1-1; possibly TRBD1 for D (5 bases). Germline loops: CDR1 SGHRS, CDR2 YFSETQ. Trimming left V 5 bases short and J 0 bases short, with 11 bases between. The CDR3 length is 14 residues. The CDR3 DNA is TGCGCCAGCAGTGTGGACACCATGAACACTGAAGCTTTCTTT. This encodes CASSVDTMNTEAFF.

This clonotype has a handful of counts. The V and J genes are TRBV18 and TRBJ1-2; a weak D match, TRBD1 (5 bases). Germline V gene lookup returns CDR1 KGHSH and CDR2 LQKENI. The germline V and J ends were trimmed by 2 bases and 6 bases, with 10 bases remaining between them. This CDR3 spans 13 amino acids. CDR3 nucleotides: TGTGCCAGCTCACCATCTCAGGGAAATGGCTACACCTTC. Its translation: CASSPSQGNGYTF.

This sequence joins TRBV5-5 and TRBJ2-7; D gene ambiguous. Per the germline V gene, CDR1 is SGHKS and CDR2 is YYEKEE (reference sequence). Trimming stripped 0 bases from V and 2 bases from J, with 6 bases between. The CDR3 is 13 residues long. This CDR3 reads CASSLAIAYEQYF. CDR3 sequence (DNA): TGTGCCAGCAGCTTGGCAATAGCCTACGAGCAGTACTTC.

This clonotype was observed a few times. The CDR3 loop reads CASSYGVNQPQHF. The CDR3 nucleotides are TGTGCCAGCAGCTACGGGGTTAATCAGCCCCAGCATTTT. The chain joins TRBV9 to TRBJ1-5; D is undetermined. V was cut by 4 bases and J by 4 bases, with 9 bases left in between. This CDR3 has 13 amino acids. The germline gives CDR1 SGDLS, CDR2 YYNGEE.

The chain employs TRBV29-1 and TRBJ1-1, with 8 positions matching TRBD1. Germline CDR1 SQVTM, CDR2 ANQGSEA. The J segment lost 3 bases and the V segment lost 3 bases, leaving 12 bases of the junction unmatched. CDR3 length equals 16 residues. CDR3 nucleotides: TGCAGCGTTGAGGGGGTAAAGGACAGGGTAGACACTGAAGCTTTCTTT. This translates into CSVEGVKDRVDTEAFF.

The CDR3 sequence: CSARRGTGNTGELFF. The CDR3 bases are TGCAGCGCCCGGAGAGGGACAGGTAACACCGGGGAGCTGTTTTTT. The J gene is TRBJ2-2, the V gene TRBV29-1, with 8 bases fitting TRBD1. V lost 7 bases, J lost 2 bases, and 9 bases stayed unmatched. Germline assignment: CDR1 SQVTM and CDR2 ANQGSEA. This CDR3 is 15 amino acids long.

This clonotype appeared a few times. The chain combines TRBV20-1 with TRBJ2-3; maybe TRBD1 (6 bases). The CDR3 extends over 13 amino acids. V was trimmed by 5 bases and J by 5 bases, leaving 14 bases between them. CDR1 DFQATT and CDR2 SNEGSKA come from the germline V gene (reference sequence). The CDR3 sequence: CSAGPGAGDTQYF. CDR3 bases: TGCAGTGCTGGCCCAGGGGCGGGAGATACGCAGTATTTT.

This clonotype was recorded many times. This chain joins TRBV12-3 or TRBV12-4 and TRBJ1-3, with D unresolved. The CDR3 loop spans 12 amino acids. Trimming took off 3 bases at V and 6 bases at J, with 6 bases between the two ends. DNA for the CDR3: TGTGCCAGCAGTTTGTCGGAAAACACCATATATTTT. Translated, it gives CASSLSENTIYF.

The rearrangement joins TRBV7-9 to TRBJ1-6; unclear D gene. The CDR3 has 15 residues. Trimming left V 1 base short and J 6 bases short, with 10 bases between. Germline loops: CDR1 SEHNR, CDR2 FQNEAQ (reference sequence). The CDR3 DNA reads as TGTGCCAGCAGCTTAGAACAGACCTTTAATTCACCCCTCCACTTT. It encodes CASSLEQTFNSPLHF.

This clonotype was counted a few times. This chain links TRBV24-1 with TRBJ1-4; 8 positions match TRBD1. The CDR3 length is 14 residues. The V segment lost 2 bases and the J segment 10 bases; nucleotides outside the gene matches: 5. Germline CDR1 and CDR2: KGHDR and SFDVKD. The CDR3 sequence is CATSDSRTGRKLFF. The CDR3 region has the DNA TGTGCCACCAGTGATTCCCGGACAGGGCGAAAACTGTTTTTT.

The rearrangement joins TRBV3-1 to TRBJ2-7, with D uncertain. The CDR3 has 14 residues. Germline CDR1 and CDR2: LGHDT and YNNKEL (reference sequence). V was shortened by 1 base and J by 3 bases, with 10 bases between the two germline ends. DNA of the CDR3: TGTGCCAGCAGCCAAGGCGTCCTCGGCTACGAGCAGTACTTC. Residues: CASSQGVLGYEQYF.

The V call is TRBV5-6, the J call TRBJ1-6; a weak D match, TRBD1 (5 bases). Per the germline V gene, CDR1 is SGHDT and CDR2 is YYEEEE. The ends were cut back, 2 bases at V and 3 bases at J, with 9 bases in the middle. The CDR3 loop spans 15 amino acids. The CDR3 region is CASSFPGSYNSPLHF. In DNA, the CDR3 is TGTGCCAGCAGCTTTCCAGGGAGCTATAATTCACCCCTCCACTTT.

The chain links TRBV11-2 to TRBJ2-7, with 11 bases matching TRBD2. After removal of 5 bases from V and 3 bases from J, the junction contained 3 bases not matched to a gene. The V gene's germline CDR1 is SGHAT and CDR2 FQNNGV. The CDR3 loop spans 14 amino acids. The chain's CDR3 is CASSPGLADYEQYV. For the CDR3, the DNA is TGTGCCAGCAGCCCGGGACTAGCGGACTACGAGCAGTACGTC.

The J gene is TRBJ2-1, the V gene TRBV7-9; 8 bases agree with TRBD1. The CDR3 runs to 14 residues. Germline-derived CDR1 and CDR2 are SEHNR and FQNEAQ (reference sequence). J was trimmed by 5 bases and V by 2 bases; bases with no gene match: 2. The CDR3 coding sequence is TGTGCCAGCAGCTTACAGGGGGCCGACAATGAGCAGTTCTTC. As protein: CASSLQGADNEQFF.

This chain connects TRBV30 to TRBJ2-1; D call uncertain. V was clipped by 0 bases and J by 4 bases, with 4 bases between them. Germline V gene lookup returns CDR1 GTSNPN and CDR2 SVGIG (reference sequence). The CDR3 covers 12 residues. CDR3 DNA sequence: TGTGCCTGGAGTGTTCAATACAATGAGCAGTTCTTC. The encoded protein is CAWSVQYNEQFF.

In nucleotides, the CDR3 is TGTGCCAGCAGTTATCTCCCCCGGGGTGGCACAGATACGCAGTATTTT. Its translation: CASSYLPRGGTDTQYF. The gene calls are TRBV6-2 or TRBV6-3 and TRBJ2-3; a weak D match, TRBD2 (5 bases). Germline lookup yields CDR1 MNHEY and CDR2 SVGEGT. The ends were cut back, 3 bases at V and 1 base at J, with 14 bases in the middle. The CDR3 consists of 16 residues.

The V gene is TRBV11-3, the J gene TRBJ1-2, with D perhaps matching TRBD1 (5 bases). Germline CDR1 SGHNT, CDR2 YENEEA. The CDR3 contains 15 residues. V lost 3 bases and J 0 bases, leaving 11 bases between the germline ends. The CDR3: CASSFAGTTNYGYTF. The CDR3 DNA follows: TGTGCCAGCAGCTTCGCCGGGACTACTAACTATGGCTACACCTTC.

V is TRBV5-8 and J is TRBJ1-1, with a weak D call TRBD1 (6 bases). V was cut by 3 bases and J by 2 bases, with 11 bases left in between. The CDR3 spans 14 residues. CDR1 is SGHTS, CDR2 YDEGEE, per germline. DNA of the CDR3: TGTGCCAGCAGCTGGGGGGGGGCCAACACTGAAGCTTTCTTT. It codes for CASSWGGANTEAFF.

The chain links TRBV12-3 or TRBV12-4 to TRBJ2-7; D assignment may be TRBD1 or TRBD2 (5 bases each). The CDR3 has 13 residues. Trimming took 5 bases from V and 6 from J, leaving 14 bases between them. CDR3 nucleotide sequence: TGTGCCAGCAGTCCGGGGCCCAGAGGCGAGCAGTACTTC. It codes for CASSPGPRGEQYF.

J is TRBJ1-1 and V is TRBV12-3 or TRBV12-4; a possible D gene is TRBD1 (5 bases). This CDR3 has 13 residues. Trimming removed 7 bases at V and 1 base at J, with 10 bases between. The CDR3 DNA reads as TGTGCCAGCACGTGGGGGGAGAACACTGAAGCTTTCTTT. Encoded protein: CASTWGENTEAFF.

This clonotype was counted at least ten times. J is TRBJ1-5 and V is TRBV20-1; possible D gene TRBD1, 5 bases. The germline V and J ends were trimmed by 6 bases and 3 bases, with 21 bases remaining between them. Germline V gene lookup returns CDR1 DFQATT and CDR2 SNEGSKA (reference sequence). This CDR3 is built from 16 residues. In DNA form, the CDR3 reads TGCAGTGCATATATTCAGCCGGGGACGGCCAATCAGCCCCAGCATTTT. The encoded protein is CSAYIQPGTANQPQHF.

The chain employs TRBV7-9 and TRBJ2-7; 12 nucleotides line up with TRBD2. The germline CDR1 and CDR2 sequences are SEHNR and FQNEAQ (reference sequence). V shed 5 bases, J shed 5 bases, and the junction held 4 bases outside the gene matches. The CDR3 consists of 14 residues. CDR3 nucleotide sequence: TGTGCCAGCAGCGTACTAGCGGGAGGCCACGAGCAGTACTTC. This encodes CASSVLAGGHEQYF.

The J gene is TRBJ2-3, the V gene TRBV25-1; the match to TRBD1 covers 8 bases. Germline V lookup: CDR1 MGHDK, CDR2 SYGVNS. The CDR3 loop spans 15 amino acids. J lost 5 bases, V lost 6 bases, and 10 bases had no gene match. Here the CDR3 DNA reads TGTGCCAGCAGCGTCCGACAGGGGCCCCGAGATACGCAGTATTTT. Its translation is CASSVRQGPRDTQYF.